Each of the 17 T cell receptor beta chains below was sequenced from the same sample in a study of beta chain features in type 1 diabetes. Points from the study as a whole: All four CD4+ subsets from Type 1 diabetes patients carried moderately but significantly shorter TCRB CDR3s.

These receptors are not linked to any known antigen. The authors reverse transcribed all of the isolated RNA, so sequencing captured expressed TCRB transcripts. Some clones are missing from TCRdb's copy, which holds only in-frame ones; the method was immunoSEQ multiplex PCR. The repertoire consists of 300,000 to 350,000 clones, with roughly 14% occurring once and the leading ten covering about 0.015%. The sample comprised naive CD4+ T cells from blood. The receptor set was obtained from a woman aged 18-29 years with type 1 diabetes.

The table lists this clone with a few counts. The chain carries TRBV5-6 and TRBJ2-2; D may be TRBD2 (5 bases). Trimming removed 1 base from V and 5 bases from J, with 21 bases in between. The germline V gene has CDR1 SGHDT and CDR2 YYEEEE. The CDR3 runs to 18 residues. The CDR3 DNA follows: TGTGCCAGCAGCTTGAAGCCGGCAGGCGGGCGGCCTACCGGGGAGCTGTTTTTT. Translated, it gives CASSLKPAGGRPTGELFF.

J is TRBJ2-5 and V is TRBV18; D remains unclear. V was trimmed by 3 bases and J by 5 bases, leaving 10 bases between them. Per the germline V gene, CDR1 is KGHSH and CDR2 is LQKENI. CDR3 length equals 13 residues. CDR3 residues: CASSPRSTETQYF. Here the CDR3 DNA reads TGTGCCAGCTCACCCCGGAGTACCGAGACCCAGTACTTC.

In this sample, this clone turned up a few times. J is TRBJ1-3 and V is TRBV5-1; 7 nucleotides align to TRBD1. The CDR3 spans 15 residues. J gave up 0 bases and V 4 bases, and 4 bases lay outside the gene matches. CDR1 is SGHRS and CDR2 is YFSETQ in the germline V gene. The CDR3 nucleotides read TGCGCCAGCAGCCATACAGGGGACTCTGGAAACACCATATATTTT. This codes for CASSHTGDSGNTIYF.

The gene calls are TRBV4-1 and TRBJ1-5, with 8 bases identical to TRBD1. The germline CDR1 and CDR2 sequences are MGHRA and YSYEKL. This CDR3 is built from 17 residues. The junction had 7 bases not matched to a gene; V was cut back by 1 base and J by 2 bases. Here the CDR3 DNA reads TGCGCCAGCAGCCAAGGAGCCCCGGGACAGGGCAATCAGCCCCAGCATTTT. Protein: CASSQGAPGQGNQPQHF.

This clone came up a few times. The J gene is TRBJ2-1, the V gene TRBV9; maybe TRBD2 (6 bases). V dropped 4 bases and J dropped 9 bases, with 20 bases sitting between them. Germline CDR1 and CDR2: SGDLS and YYNGEE. The CDR3 is 15 amino acids. CDR3 DNA: TGTGCCAGCAGCCCTCATACCGGTGGGGGGTTTGAGCAGTTCTTC. Its protein product is CASSPHTGGGFEQFF.

This clone was counted a few times. The chain uses TRBV2 and TRBJ2-3; 8 bases are shared with TRBD1. This CDR3 contains 13 residues. Germline assignment: CDR1 SNHLY and CDR2 FYNNEI. The trim removed 6 bases at V and 6 bases at J, leaving 5 bases unmatched. For the CDR3, the DNA is TGTGCCAGCAGGATGAACAGGGGGGATACGCAGTATTTT. This sequence encodes CASRMNRGDTQYF.

This clone appeared a few times. The chain employs TRBV7-6 and TRBJ1-2, with TRBD1 matching over 10 bases. Germline assignment: CDR1 SGHVS and CDR2 FNYEAQ. V was clipped by 5 bases and J by 3 bases; unmatched bases: 3. The CDR3 is 14 amino acids. Here the CDR3 reads CASSPGQGDYGYTF. As DNA, the CDR3 is TGTGCCAGCAGCCCAGGACAGGGGGACTATGGCTACACCTTC.

This clone was recorded a few times. This chain connects TRBV18 to TRBJ2-3; a possible D gene is TRBD1 (6 bases). The CDR3 sequence is 16 residues long. CDR1 is KGHSH, CDR2 LQKENI, per germline. V gave up 2 bases and J gave up 1 base, with 13 bases separating them. The CDR3 sequence: CASSPIGQIGTDTQYF. CDR3 bases: TGTGCCAGCTCACCAATCGGACAGATTGGCACAGATACGCAGTATTTT.

The chain joins TRBV7-6 to TRBJ2-5; TRBD2 matches 9 bases. Germline CDR1 SGHVS, CDR2 FNYEAQ. The J segment lost 2 bases and the V segment lost 8 bases, leaving 6 bases of the junction unmatched. The CDR3 length is 14 residues. The CDR3 coding sequence is TGTGCCAGCGGCCCGACTAGCGGACAAGAGACCCAGTACTTC. Translation gives CASGPTSGQETQYF. Variable domain in full (rest from reference TRBV7-6 and TRBJ2-5): GAGVSQSPRYKVTKRGQDVALRCDPISGHVSLYWYRQALGQGPEFLTYFNYEAQQDKSGLPNDRFSAERPEGSISTLTIQRTEQRDSAMYRCASGPTSGQETQYFGPGTRLLVL.

The sample holds a few counts of this clone. This sequence joins TRBV21-1 and TRBJ2-7; TRBD1, the table's D call, lacks a check against the DNA. TRBV21-1 is classified as a pseudogene. CDR3 length equals 15 residues. The CDR3 region is CASSKGPGQDYEQYV. For the CDR3, the DNA is TGTGCCAGCAGCAAAGGTCCGGGACAGGACTACGAGCAGTACGTC.

The rearrangement joins TRBV9 to TRBJ2-2, with 7 bases aligning to TRBD2. V shed 1 base, J shed 2 bases, and the junction held 5 bases outside the gene matches. CDR3 size: 16 residues. Germline V CDR1 and CDR2: SGDLS, YYNGEE. CDR3 DNA: TGTGCCAGCAGCGTAAGGTCTAGCGGTAACACCGGGGAGCTGTTTTTT. This translates into CASSVRSSGNTGELFF.

This clone was recorded a few times. This sequence joins TRBV15 and TRBJ2-1; 8 bases map to TRBD1. This CDR3 is 14 amino acids long. V shed 4 bases and J 6 bases; nucleotides not matched to a gene: 5. The germline V gene encodes CDR1 LNHNV and CDR2 YYDKDF (reference sequence). The chain's CDR3 is CATSTRQGTNEQFF. The CDR3 DNA reads TGTGCCACCAGCACGCGACAGGGGACCAATGAGCAGTTCTTC.

A word on this clone: Other DNA sequences in this specimen translate into the identical CDR3. The rearrangement joins TRBV30 to TRBJ2-1; D may be TRBD2 (5 bases). The CDR3 sequence is 13 residues long. Germline CDR1 is GTSNPN and CDR2 is SVGIG (reference sequence). V shed 2 bases and J shed 4 bases, with 9 bases lying between them. CDR3 nucleotides: TGTGCCTGGAGTCCCGGGGAATACAATGAGCAGTTCTTC. Translated: CAWSPGEYNEQFF.

This clone has more than one count but fewer than ten. The V call is TRBV11-2, the J call TRBJ2-5; the D gene is possibly TRBD2 (6 bases). Germline V gives CDR1 SGHAT, CDR2 FQNNGV. V was clipped by 2 bases and J by 5 bases, with 15 bases between them. The CDR3 sequence is 15 residues long. CDR3 DNA sequence: TGTGCCAGCAGCTTAAACACGGGGGTCGGGGAGACCCAGTACTTC. Translation gives CASSLNTGVGETQYF.

This clone has more than one count but fewer than ten. The V and J genes are TRBV30 and TRBJ1-1, with D hard to call. Trimming pared 5 bases from V and 0 bases from J, leaving 10 bases between. The germline gives CDR1 GTSNPN, CDR2 SVGIG (reference sequence). The CDR3 runs to 13 residues. The CDR3 nucleotides read TGTGCCTGGGCCGGGTTGGTGAACACTGAAGCTTTCTTT. It is translated as CAWAGLVNTEAFF.

A word on this clone: Other DNA sequences in the sample encode the same CDR3. This rearrangement joins TRBV20-1 to TRBJ1-1, with D possibly being TRBD1 (6 bases). The germline V gene encodes CDR1 DFQATT and CDR2 SNEGSKA (reference sequence). V lost 3 bases and J 8 bases, leaving 10 bases between the germline ends. CDR3 size: 11 residues. The CDR3 region has the DNA TGCAGTGCTAGGGGAGGGGGGGAAGCTTTCTTT. The encoded protein is CSARGGGEAFF.

This clone was counted a few times. The chain has TRBV5-4 and TRBJ2-7, with D tentatively TRBD1 (6 bases). CDR1 is SGHNT, CDR2 YYREEE, per germline (reference sequence). The V end was cut by 4 bases, the J end by 2 bases, with 13 bases between. The CDR3 contains 14 residues. In nucleotides, the CDR3 is TGTGCCAGCAGCACCCTCGGACAGACCTACGAGCAGTACTTC. This encodes CASSTLGQTYEQYF.